This T cell receptor beta chain was obtained from a study of human T cells and chemical hapten exposure. This clonotype was counted only a few times. From the RACE reads, TCRdb called clonotypes with MiXCR, one entry per CDR3 protein. The sample holds about 73,000 distinct CDR3 sequences, 8.5% seen once. Time point given: patch test 2, 6 weeks after DPC sensitization. Treatment: therapeutic diphenylcyclopropenone sensitization with weekly scalp DPC. V shed 6 bases and J shed 5 bases, with 13 bases lying between them. The CDR3 totals 13 residues. The germline CDR1 and CDR2 sequences are MNHNY and SVGAGI (reference sequence).

The chain couples TRBV6-6 to TRBJ2-5; D unclear. The TCR originated in a woman aged 45-60 years with alopecia areata. Some clones in this sample may be carry-over from other donors' samples. The material sequenced was whole blood, taken in connection with sensitization to the hapten diphenylcyclopropenone (DPC). This CDR3 is CASSWTFGETQYF. In DNA, the CDR3 is TGTGCCAGCAGCTGGACGTTCGGGGAGACCCAGTACTTC.